The source of this TCR beta chain is a study of blood T cells in healthy people across ages. With respect to this clonotype: Its antigen remains unidentified.

Each sample gave at least 7 million isolated PBMCs. With each sample, at least 6 micrograms of total RNA were extracted. General study findings and limits: Age showed a roughly linear inverse relationship with TCR beta diversity per million T cells. Estimates of total diversity, which came from one million sequenced T cells, were considered to be underestimates.

The CDR3 sequence is 14 residues long. Per the germline V gene, CDR1 is ENHRY and CDR2 is SYGVKD. Deletions cut 6 bases from V and 1 base from J, with 12 bases between. Primers used in a second PCR of roughly 7 to 12 cycles were a sample-barcoded 5' primer and a J-beta primer mix. One entry per CDR3 protein, called by TCRdb with MiXCR from the 5' RACE reads. The repertoire holds approximately 810,000 distinct CDR3 sequences, more than 25% seen once, with approximately 15% in the top ten. Sequenced sample: blood. The rearrangement joins TRBV10-3 to TRBJ1-1; D remains ambiguous. The clonotype was recovered from a woman of 80 years or more in good health. CDR3 in DNA: TGTGCCATCAGCGGGTTTAAGGGGAACACTGAAGCTTTCTTT. Amino acid sequence: CAISGFKGNTEAFF.